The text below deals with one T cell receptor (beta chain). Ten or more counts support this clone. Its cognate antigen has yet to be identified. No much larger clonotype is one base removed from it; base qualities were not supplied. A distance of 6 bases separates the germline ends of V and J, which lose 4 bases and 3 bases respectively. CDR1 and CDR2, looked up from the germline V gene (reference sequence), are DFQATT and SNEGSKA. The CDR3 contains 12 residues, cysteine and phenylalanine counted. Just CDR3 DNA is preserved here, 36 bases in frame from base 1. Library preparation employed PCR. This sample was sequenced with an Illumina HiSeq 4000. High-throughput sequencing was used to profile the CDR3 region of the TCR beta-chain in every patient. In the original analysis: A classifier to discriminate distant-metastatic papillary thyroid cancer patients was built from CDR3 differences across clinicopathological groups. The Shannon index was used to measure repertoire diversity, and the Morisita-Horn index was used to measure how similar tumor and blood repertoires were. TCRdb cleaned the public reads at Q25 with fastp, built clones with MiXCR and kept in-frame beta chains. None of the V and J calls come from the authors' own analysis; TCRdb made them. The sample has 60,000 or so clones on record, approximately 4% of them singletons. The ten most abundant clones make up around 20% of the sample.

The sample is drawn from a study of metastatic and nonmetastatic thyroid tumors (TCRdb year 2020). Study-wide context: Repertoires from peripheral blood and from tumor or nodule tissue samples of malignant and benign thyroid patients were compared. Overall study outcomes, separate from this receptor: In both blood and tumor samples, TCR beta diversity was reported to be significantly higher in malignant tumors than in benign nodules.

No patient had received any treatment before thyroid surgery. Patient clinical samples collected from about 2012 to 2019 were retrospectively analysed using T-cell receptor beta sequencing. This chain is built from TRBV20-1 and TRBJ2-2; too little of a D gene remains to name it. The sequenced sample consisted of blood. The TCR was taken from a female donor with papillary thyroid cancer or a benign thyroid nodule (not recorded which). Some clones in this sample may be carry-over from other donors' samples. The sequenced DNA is TGCAGTGCTACAGAGGACACCGGGGAGCTGTTTTTT. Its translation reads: CSATEDTGELFF.